This TCR beta chain was obtained from a study of blood T cell repertoires in COVID-19. Germline values: CDR1 SGHAT, CDR2 FQDESV (reference sequence). Trimming removed 8 bases from V and 0 bases from J, with 11 bases in between. The CDR3 totals 14 residues. Original handling: Using reference gene primer amplification, nucleated cell counts were estimated. Using immunoSEQ multiplex PCR, the repertoire was profiled, and TCRdb retains in-frame clones only, with some absent. V and J calls and clone size are as listed in that table; D and trimming were resolved from the DNA. The sample includes around 150,000 clones, 60% to 85% of them seen just once.

This receptor was identified in a man in his sixties with acute or convalescent COVID-19. Specimen: peripheral blood. This chain uses TRBV11-1 with TRBJ2-1, with a tentative D call TRBD2 (5 bases). The CDR3 loop is CASGGVSSYNEQFF. CDR3 DNA sequence: TGTGCCAGCGGAGGTGTTAGCTCCTACAATGAGCAGTTCTTC.